This entry lists 2 T cell receptor beta chains sequenced from one sample in a study of shared clonotypes between healthy human individuals (dated by TCRdb to the early 2020s). Library preparation employed the immunoSEQ multiplex PCR assay. TCRdb re-hosts the immuneACCESS table, in-frame sequences only. Its copies lack some clones; in the studies checked, an unresolved V gene accounts for under half of them, and the cause for the rest is not known. The sample table lists 2 million to 3 million clones, approximately 94% of them with a count of one. The ten largest clones represent 0.36% of the sample. Sequenced material: naive CD4+ T cells from PBMCs. The cell subset or site label, as the study defines it: CD45RA+ positively selected. The receptors here all came from a man in his late teens or twenties in good health. Some clones in this sample may be carry-over from other donors' samples.

The CDR3 nucleotides read TGTGCCAGCAAGGAGGGGGAGAGCTCCTACGAGCAGTACTTC. Translating it yields CASKEGESSYEQYF. The chain is built from TRBV7-9 and TRBJ2-7, with D perhaps being TRBD1 or TRBD2 (6 bases each). This CDR3 spans 14 amino acids. The V and J ends lost 7 bases and 0 bases respectively, with 13 bases between them. The germline gives CDR1 SEHNR, CDR2 FQNEAQ (reference sequence).

The chain links TRBV5-1 to TRBJ2-2; TRBD1 might be the D (6 bases). V dropped 0 bases and J dropped 4 bases, with 13 bases sitting between them. The CDR3 covers 16 residues. Germline V gene lookup returns CDR1 SGHRS and CDR2 YFSETQ. In nucleotides, the CDR3 is TGCGCCAGCAGCTTGGCGGACAGTAGGGGCACCGGGGAGCTGTTTTTT. Translating it yields CASSLADSRGTGELFF.